This TCR beta chain came from a study of T cell responses to AZD1222 COVID-19 vaccine. Study findings and constraints: Vaccine-associated CD4 TCRs spanned spike, dominant at 160-218 and 743-854. Repertoires in all cases were sampled only once the peak T cell response had passed. The donors showed a predominance of white British ancestry and of females, with possible underestimation of clonal diversity. As reported, nearly half of all spike-specific TCRs target variant regions that are unmutated.

The table came from immunoSEQ multiplex PCR; TCRdb's copy has only in-frame clones and leaves some out. The sample yields 120,000 or so clones, roughly 88% seen once. Trimming at V came to 6 bases and at J to 3 bases, leaving 5 bases not matched to a gene. Germline CDR1 and CDR2: MDHEN and SYDVKM. This CDR3 is built from 15 residues. Concerning this clone itself: The antigen remains unidentified.

This chain uses TRBV28 with TRBJ2-1; 10 bases map to TRBD2. The sample consisted of peripheral blood, taken on day 0 of AZD1222 vaccination. This clonotype was obtained from an adult in good health. Here the CDR3 reads CASSWTSGYYNEQFF. The CDR3 DNA sequence: TGTGCCAGCAGCTGGACTAGCGGTTACTACAATGAGCAGTTCTTC.